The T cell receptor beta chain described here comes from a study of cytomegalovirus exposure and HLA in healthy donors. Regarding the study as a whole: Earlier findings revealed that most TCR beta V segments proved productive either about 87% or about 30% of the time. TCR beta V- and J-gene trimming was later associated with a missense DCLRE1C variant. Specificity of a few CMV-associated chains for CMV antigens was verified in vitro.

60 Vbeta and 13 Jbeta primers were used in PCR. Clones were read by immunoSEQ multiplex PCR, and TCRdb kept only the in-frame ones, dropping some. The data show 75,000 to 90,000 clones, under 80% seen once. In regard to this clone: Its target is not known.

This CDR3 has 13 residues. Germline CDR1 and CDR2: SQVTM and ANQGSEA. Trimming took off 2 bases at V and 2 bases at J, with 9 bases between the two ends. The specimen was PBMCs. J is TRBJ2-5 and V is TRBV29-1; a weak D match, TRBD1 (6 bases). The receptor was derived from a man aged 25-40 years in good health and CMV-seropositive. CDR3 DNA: TGCAGCGTTGAATTCGGACAGCAAGAGACCCAGTACTTC. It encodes CSVEFGQQETQYF.